This T cell receptor beta chain comes out of a study of immune characterization of retroperitoneal liposarcoma. Unmatched junction bases numbered 6, after V lost 5 bases and J lost 2 bases. The germline V gene has CDR1 MNHNS and CDR2 SASEGT. The CDR3 covers 15 residues. TCRdb called the PCR reads again in MiXCR, with one record for every CDR3 protein. This sample carries under 11,000 distinct CDR3 sequences, roughly 53% of them seen once, and the ten largest clones take roughly a tenth. J is TRBJ2-1 and V is TRBV6-1; 7 nucleotides agree with TRBD2. This TCR came from a female donor with retroperitoneal liposarcoma. The sequencing input was tumor tissue. The CDR3 DNA reads TGTGCCAGCAGTACCCGGGAGGAGCCCTACAATGAGCAGTTCTTC. As protein: CASSTREEPYNEQFF.